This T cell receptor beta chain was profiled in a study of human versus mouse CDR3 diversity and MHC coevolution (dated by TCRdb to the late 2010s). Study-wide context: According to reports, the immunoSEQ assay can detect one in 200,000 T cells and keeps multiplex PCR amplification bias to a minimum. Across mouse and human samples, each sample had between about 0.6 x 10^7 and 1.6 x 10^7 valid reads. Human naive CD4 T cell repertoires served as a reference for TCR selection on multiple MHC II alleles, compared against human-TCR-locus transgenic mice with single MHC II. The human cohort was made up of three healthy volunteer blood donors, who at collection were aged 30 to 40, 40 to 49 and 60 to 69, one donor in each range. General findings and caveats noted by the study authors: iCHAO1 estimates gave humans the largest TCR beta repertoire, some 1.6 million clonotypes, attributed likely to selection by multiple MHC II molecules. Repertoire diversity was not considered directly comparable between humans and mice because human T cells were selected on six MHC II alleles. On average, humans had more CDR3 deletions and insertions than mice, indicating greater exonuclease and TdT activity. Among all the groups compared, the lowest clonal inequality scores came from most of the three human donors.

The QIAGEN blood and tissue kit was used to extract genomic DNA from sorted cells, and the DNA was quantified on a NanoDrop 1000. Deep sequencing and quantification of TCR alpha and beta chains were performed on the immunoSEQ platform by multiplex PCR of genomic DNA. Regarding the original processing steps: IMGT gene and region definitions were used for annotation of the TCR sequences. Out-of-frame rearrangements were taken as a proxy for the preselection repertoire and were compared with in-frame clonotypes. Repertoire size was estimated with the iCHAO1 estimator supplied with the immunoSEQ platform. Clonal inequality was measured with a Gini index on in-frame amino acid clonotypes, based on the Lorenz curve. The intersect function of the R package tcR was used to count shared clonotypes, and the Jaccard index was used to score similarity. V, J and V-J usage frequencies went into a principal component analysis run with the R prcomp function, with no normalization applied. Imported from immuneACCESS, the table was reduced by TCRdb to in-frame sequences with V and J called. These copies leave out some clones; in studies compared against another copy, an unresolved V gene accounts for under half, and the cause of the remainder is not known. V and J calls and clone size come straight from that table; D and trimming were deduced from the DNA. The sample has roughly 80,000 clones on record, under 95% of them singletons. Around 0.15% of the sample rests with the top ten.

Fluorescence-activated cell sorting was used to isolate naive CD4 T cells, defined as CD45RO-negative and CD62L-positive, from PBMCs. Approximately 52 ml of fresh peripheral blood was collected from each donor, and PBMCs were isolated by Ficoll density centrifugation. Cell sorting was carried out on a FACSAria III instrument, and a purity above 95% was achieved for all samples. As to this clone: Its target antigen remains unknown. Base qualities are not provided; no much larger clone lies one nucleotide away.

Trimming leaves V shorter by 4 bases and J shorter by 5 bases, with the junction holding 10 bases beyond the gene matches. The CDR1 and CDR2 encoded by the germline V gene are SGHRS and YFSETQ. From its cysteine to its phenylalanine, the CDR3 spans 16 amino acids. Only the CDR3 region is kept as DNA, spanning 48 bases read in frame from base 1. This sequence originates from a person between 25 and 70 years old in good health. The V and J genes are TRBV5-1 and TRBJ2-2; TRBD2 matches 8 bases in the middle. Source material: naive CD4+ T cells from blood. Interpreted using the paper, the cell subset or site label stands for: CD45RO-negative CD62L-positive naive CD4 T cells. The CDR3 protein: CASSDHLAGRTGELFF. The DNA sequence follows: TGCGCCAGCAGCGATCACTTAGCGGGAAGAACCGGGGAGCTGTTTTTT.